This TCR beta chain was sequenced for a study of identical twins. A note on this clonotype: No antigen is known for it.

Points from the study as a whole: Excess sharing by twins proved weaker in beta out-of-frame sequences. A lower insertion count was a feature of abundant cord blood beta clonotypes, with no such feature in memory repertoires. Zero-insertion results could be subject to partial confounding by invariant MAIT and iNKT cells.

Addition of a universal primer site occurred through template switching, and cDNA carried unique molecular identifiers. Each CDR3 protein is one row after TCRdb ran MiXCR on the 5' RACE reads. Counted here are a few hundred thousand distinct CDR3 sequences, around 15% occurring once; the ten biggest clones make up 0.35% to 0.45%. Germline values: CDR1 MDHEN, CDR2 SYDVKM. The ends were cut back, 3 bases at V and 5 bases at J, with 13 bases in the middle. This CDR3 is built from 15 residues. The data were also submitted as part of a second study, on yellow fever vaccine responses in identical twins.

The receptor's source is a woman aged 18-29 years in good health. The source material was CD4+ T cells sorted from blood. The chain links TRBV28 to TRBJ2-2; no clear D gene. The CDR3 bases are TGTGCCAGCAGTTTTTTTAAACAGAATACCGGGGAGCTGTTTTTT. This gives the protein CASSFFKQNTGELFF.